This T cell receptor (beta chain) was obtained from a study of blood T cell repertoires in COVID-19. Whole-study context: The United States, Italy and Spain provided the acute and convalescent COVID-19 samples. Sources were T cells, B-cell-depleted T cells, or PBMCs; the material itself was cDNA or gDNA.

CDR1 is SGHDT and CDR2 is YYEEEE in the germline V gene. There are 15 residues in the CDR3. V trimming: 3 bases; J trimming: 5 bases; junction bases outside the gene matches: 10. In the authors' workflow: Using reference gene primer amplification, nucleated cell counts were estimated. Sequencing was performed with immunoSEQ multiplex PCR; in TCRdb, only in-frame clones are kept and a portion is missing. That table furnishes V, J and clone size, whereas the DNA furnished D and trimming. The sample includes 90,000 to 130,000 clones, 75% to 80% of them seen just once. This chain connects TRBV5-6 to TRBJ2-5; 7 nucleotides line up with TRBD2. The receptor comes from a woman of 80 years or more with active or convalescent COVID-19. The sequenced sample consisted of peripheral blood. Written as DNA, the CDR3 is TGTGCCAGCAGCTCGCTACTAGCGTATAAGGAGACCCAGTACTTC. Amino acid sequence: CASSSLLAYKETQYF.